This TCR beta chain derives from a study of breast tumors, draining lymph nodes, adjacent tissues. Breast cancer patients provided tissue from their axillary draining lymph nodes. Study observations and caveats: The data were judged consistent with most tumor T cells coming from lymph node and expanding in tumor. Tumor repertoires ranked between lymph nodes and nontumor tissue in diversity, with V and J gene preferences. Compared with basal-like, luminal-like tumors shared significantly more repertoire with nontumor tissue.

There are many counts of this clonotype. Its antigen remains unidentified. The V segment lost 7 bases and the J segment 6 bases; nucleotides outside the gene matches: 4. This CDR3 is built from 14 residues. The germline V gene encodes CDR1 SGHRS and CDR2 YFSETQ. TCRdb re-called the multiplex PCR reads with MiXCR, one entry per CDR3 protein. Altogether about 270,000 distinct CDR3 sequences are present, over 25% being singletons, with the ten largest covering more than 0.95%. This chain connects TRBV5-1 to TRBJ2-1, with 13 bases fitting TRBD2. The TCR was taken from a female donor with breast cancer. Some clones in this sample may be carry-over from other donors' samples. The specimen was axillary lymph node tissue. CDR3 nucleotide sequence: TGCGCCAGCCGGACTAGCGGGAGATCCAATGAGCAGTTCTTC. Protein product: CASRTSGRSNEQFF.